This T cell receptor (beta chain) was sequenced in a study of prognosis after radiotherapy for stage I lung cancer. Across the whole study: It was SBRT that served as radiotherapy, in 3 to 5 fractions with a biologically effective dose of at least 100 Gy. Stereotactic body radiotherapy was given without concurrent therapy, and no patient received both at once.

On two occasions, one at each of two time points, approximately 5.5 milliliters of peripheral blood were drawn. Study-wide results and caveats: Stereotactic body radiation therapy was followed by a fall in unique TCR clone counts, with a median of roughly 10,000 versus 7,000.

The CDR3 sequence is 13 residues long. Trimming left V 4 bases short and J 5 bases short, with 11 bases between. Germline lookup yields CDR1 MNHNS and CDR2 SASEGT. Using two-round multiplex PCR, the authors amplified TCR beta CDR3 from genomic DNA. Primers (each specific to one TRBV or TRBJ gene) were used in first-round PCR. One entry per CDR3 protein, called by TCRdb with MiXCR from the multiplex PCR reads. There are 15,000 to 20,000 distinct CDR3 sequences in the sample; approximately 50% occur only once, and less than 35% lies in the top ten. In this sample, this clonotype turned up many times. Its specificity is not known.

The chain employs TRBV6-1 and TRBJ1-1, with no clear D. Sequencing was performed on PBMCs, taken before or after stereotactic body radiation therapy (not recorded which). This sequence originates from a donor aged 50 or older with non-small cell lung cancer. The CDR3 DNA follows: TGTGCCAGCAGTGTGTCCTTGCAGACTGAAGCTTTCTTT. Protein sequence: CASSVSLQTEAFF.